Each of the 30 T cell receptor beta chains below was sequenced from the same sample in a study of identical twins. TCRdb reprocessed the 5' RACE reads with MiXCR, giving one entry per CDR3 protein. The table lists 300,000 to 400,000 distinct CDR3 sequences, approximately 13% of them singletons, with 7.2% in the top ten. These data also featured in a second study, about yellow fever vaccine responses in identical twins.

The material sequenced was CD8+ T cells sorted from blood. These receptors all come from a woman between 18 and 29 years old in good health.

This clonotype has a handful of counts. The chain has TRBV3-1 and TRBJ2-2; D perhaps matches TRBD2 (6 bases). Germline CDR1 is LGHDT and CDR2 is YNNKEL (reference sequence). The CDR3 extends over 15 amino acids. V was pared by 6 bases and J by 1 base, with 12 bases between. The CDR3, as DNA: TGTGCCAGCAGTCCCCTCGGGGGGAACACCGGGGAGCTGTTTTTT. Amino acids: CASSPLGGNTGELFF.

The gene calls are TRBV27 and TRBJ2-7; D remains unclear. V shed 0 bases and J shed 7 bases, with 13 bases lying between them. The CDR3 is 14 amino acids. CDR1 MNHEY and CDR2 SMNVEV come from the germline V gene (reference sequence). CDR3 residues: CASSLSGPVGEQYF. In nucleotides, the CDR3 is TGTGCCAGCAGTTTATCGGGCCCTGTCGGTGAGCAGTACTTC.

This clonotype was detected only a few times. The rearrangement uses TRBV6-5 and TRBJ2-7; D is unresolved. Trimming removed 3 bases from V and 2 bases from J, with 11 bases in between. Germline V gene sequence: CDR1 MNHEY, CDR2 SVGAGI. The CDR3 covers 14 residues. CDR3 nucleotide sequence: TGTGCCAGCAGTTATTTTGGGCCCACCTACGAGCAGTACTTC. It specifies CASSYFGPTYEQYF.

The chain recombines TRBV9 with TRBJ2-1, with 13 bases identical to TRBD2. Germline values: CDR1 SGDLS, CDR2 YYNGEE. CDR3 size: 15 residues. V lost 0 bases, J lost 9 bases, and 3 bases stayed unmatched. CDR3 amino acids: CASSVAGLAGFEQFF. For the CDR3, the DNA is TGTGCCAGCAGCGTAGCGGGACTAGCGGGATTTGAGCAGTTCTTC.

The sample holds a few counts of this clonotype. The rearrangement links TRBV5-5 to TRBJ2-7; perhaps TRBD2 as D (6 bases). Germline CDR1 SGHKS, CDR2 YYEKEE (reference sequence). Trimming removed 6 bases from V and 7 bases from J, with 14 bases in between. CDR3 length: 12 amino acids. CDR3 DNA sequence: TGTGCCAGCAAGTTAGGCGGGACTGAGCAGTACTTC. Translated: CASKLGGTEQYF.

Many counts were recorded for this clonotype. This chain joins TRBV6-5 and TRBJ1-1, with D tentatively TRBD1 (5 bases). Deletions cut 6 bases from V and 7 bases from J, with 18 bases between. This CDR3 has 14 residues. CDR1 and CDR2 (germline): MNHEY, SVGAGI. The DNA of the CDR3 is TGTGCCAGCAGCCAGTCGGGAGGGGCGGTTGAAGCTTTCTTT. Its translation: CASSQSGGAVEAFF.

The chain uses TRBV4-1 and TRBJ2-2, with 9 bases aligning to TRBD1. Germline CDR1 MGHRA, CDR2 YSYEKL. CDR3 size: 17 residues. The V and J ends lost 4 bases and 4 bases, in that order; junction bases with no gene match: 10. The CDR3 spells CASSPPWTGAGTGELFF. Written as DNA, the CDR3 is TGCGCCAGCAGCCCTCCCTGGACAGGGGCCGGCACCGGGGAGCTGTTTTTT.

V is TRBV7-8 and J is TRBJ2-5; D not certain. CDR3 length: 17 amino acids. Germline CDR1 is SGHVS and CDR2 is FQNEAQ. V was shortened by 4 bases and J by 5 bases, with 23 bases between the two germline ends. DNA of the CDR3: TGTGCCAGCAGCTCCCCGGACGGACGAGAGAATAGGGAGACCCAGTACTTC. This gives the protein CASSSPDGRENRETQYF.

This clonotype was counted between two and nine times. The chain joins TRBV20-1 to TRBJ2-7; D remains unclear. V lost 1 base and J 0 bases, leaving 4 bases between the germline ends. The length of the CDR3 is 12 residues. Germline V CDR1 and CDR2: DFQATT, SNEGSKA (reference sequence). The CDR3 spells CSARVNSYEQYF. The DNA for the CDR3 is TGCAGTGCTAGAGTAAACTCCTACGAGCAGTACTTC.

This clonotype was seen more than once but under ten times. V and J are TRBV12-3 or TRBV12-4 and TRBJ2-2; D gene uncertain. CDR3 length: 11 amino acids. V lost 1 base to trimming and J lost 9 bases, with 3 bases between them. The CDR3 bases are TGTGCCAGCAGTTTAGTGCGGGAGCTGTTTTTT. Its protein is CASSLVRELFF.

In this sample, this clonotype turned up a few times. The chain links TRBV7-8 to TRBJ2-7; possibly TRBD1 for D (6 bases). With 5 bases removed from V and 3 bases from J, the gap between germline ends came to 17 bases. This CDR3 has 15 residues. The germline CDR1 and CDR2 sequences are SGHVS and FQNEAQ. CDR3 DNA: TGTGCCAGCAGCCCCCGAGGGGGAAGTGGCTACGAGCAGTACGTC. Its translation: CASSPRGGSGYEQYV.

This clonotype was found a few times. The chain couples TRBV13 to TRBJ2-7, with 9 bases aligning to TRBD1. V trimming: 5 bases; J trimming: 5 bases; junction bases outside the gene matches: 10. Germline CDR1 PRHDT, CDR2 FYEKMQ (reference sequence). The CDR3 is 15 amino acids. CDR3 nucleotides: TGTGCCAGCAGCGGAGAAGGACAGGGGCCCGACGAGCAGTACTTC. Translated, it gives CASSGEGQGPDEQYF.

V gene TRBV5-6 combines with J gene TRBJ2-7, with unresolved D. The CDR3 sequence is 14 residues long. Looked up from germline, CDR1 is SGHDT and CDR2 is YYEEEE. V dropped 1 base and J dropped 0 bases, with 8 bases sitting between them. The CDR3 is CASSLSQISYEQYF. CDR3 nucleotide sequence: TGTGCCAGCAGCTTGTCGCAGATCTCCTACGAGCAGTACTTC.

The gene calls are TRBV7-9 and TRBJ2-7; tentatively, D is TRBD1 or TRBD2 (5 bases each). The CDR3 totals 14 residues. V was pared by 0 bases and J by 2 bases, with 8 bases between. Germline CDR1 SEHNR, CDR2 FQNEAQ (reference sequence). The CDR3 region has the DNA TGTGCCAGCAGCTTAGCCGGGGCAACCTACGAGCAGTACTTC. As protein: CASSLAGATYEQYF.

This clonotype was recorded a few times. The chain carries TRBV4-1 and TRBJ2-3, with D unclear. Germline CDR1 reads MGHRA; CDR2 reads YSYEKL. This CDR3 comprises 14 residues. Trimming cost V 0 bases and J 4 bases, with 8 bases left between them. The CDR3 bases are TGCGCCAGCAGCCAAGATTTGAGGCCAGATACGCAGTATTTT. Its translation: CASSQDLRPDTQYF.

This clonotype was detected ten times or more. This chain links TRBV12-3 or TRBV12-4 with TRBJ2-1; TRBD1 is a possible D gene (5 bases). CDR3 length: 20 residues. Trimming removed 5 bases at V and 7 bases at J, with 33 bases between. The CDR3 nucleotides read TGTGCCAGCAGTCACCGAAACAGGACCCGAGCTAGTAGGGATATTAATGAGCAGTTCTTC. Translation gives CASSHRNRTRASRDINEQFF.

This clonotype turned up a few times. V usage is TRBV24-1 and J usage is TRBJ2-7; D is possibly TRBD2 (6 bases). The length of the CDR3 is 13 residues. V lost 9 bases to trimming and J lost 9 bases, with 20 bases between them. Germline assignment: CDR1 KGHDR and CDR2 SFDVKD. The CDR3 DNA reads TGTGCCACCCCCTCGGGGGTGACCGGGAGGCAGTACGTC. Amino acids: CATPSGVTGRQYV.

The chain joins TRBV10-2 to TRBJ2-1; TRBD2 aligns across 9 bases. The V and J ends lost 6 bases and 6 bases, in that order; junction bases with no gene match: 12. CDR1 and CDR2 from the germline V gene are WSHSY and SAAADI. This CDR3 has 16 residues. The CDR3 nucleotides read TGCGCCAGCAGCGGGTTGGCGGGAGGGAACGCCAATGAGCAGTTCTTC. Encoded protein: CASSGLAGGNANEQFF.

The V gene is TRBV6-6, the J gene TRBJ2-5, with D unclear. The length of the CDR3 is 13 residues. Germline CDR1 and CDR2: MNHNY and SVGAGI (reference sequence). The ends were cut back, 2 bases at V and 4 bases at J, with 8 bases in the middle. CDR3 amino acids: CASSYREIETQYF. The CDR3 DNA reads TGTGCCAGCAGTTACAGGGAAATAGAGACCCAGTACTTC.

This clonotype was observed a few times. The rearrangement uses TRBV6-1 and TRBJ1-5; 7 nucleotides agree with TRBD1. Germline V gene lookup returns CDR1 MNHNS and CDR2 SASEGT. V shed 10 bases and J 0 bases; nucleotides not matched to a gene: 6. This CDR3 has 14 amino acids. The CDR3 coding sequence is TGTGCCACCGGGGACAGCTATAGCAATCAGCCCCAGCATTTT. Protein product: CATGDSYSNQPQHF.

The V and J genes are TRBV29-1 and TRBJ2-1; TRBD2 is a possible D gene (5 bases). The germline gives CDR1 SQVTM, CDR2 ANQGSEA. V shed 3 bases and J shed 0 bases, with 15 bases lying between them. The CDR3 consists of 16 residues. CDR3 loop: CSVEGSEDVSYNEQFF. The CDR3 region has the DNA TGCAGCGTTGAGGGTAGCGAAGATGTCTCCTACAATGAGCAGTTCTTC.

This rearrangement joins TRBV7-8 to TRBJ2-7; TRBD1 matches at 7 bases. The CDR3 has 19 amino acids. With 5 bases clipped from V and 0 bases from J, the junction kept 19 bases outside the gene matches. Germline CDR1 and CDR2: SGHVS and FQNEAQ. CDR3 residues: CASSPPRDSHHYSSYEQYV. The CDR3 DNA reads TGTGCCAGCAGCCCCCCCCGGGACAGTCATCATTATAGCTCCTACGAGCAGTACGTC.

The table lists this clonotype with a few counts. The chain uses TRBV6-1 and TRBJ2-5, with 7 positions matching TRBD2. The CDR3 contains 17 residues. With V trimmed by 2 bases and J by 5 bases, 14 bases remained unmatched. Germline CDR1 reads MNHNS; CDR2 reads SASEGT. The CDR3 loop reads CASSEPTGGSLWETQYF. CDR3 bases: TGTGCCAGCAGTGAACCTACGGGGGGATCTTTGTGGGAGACCCAGTACTTC.

This clonotype has more than one count but fewer than ten. The chain employs TRBV6-2 or TRBV6-3 and TRBJ2-5; unclear D gene. The CDR3 has 12 residues. V lost 6 bases to trimming and J lost 5 bases, with 10 bases between them. CDR1 is MNHEY, CDR2 SVGEGT, per germline. CDR3 sequence: CASSTWDETQYF. The CDR3 bases are TGTGCCAGCAGCACCTGGGATGAGACCCAGTACTTC.

This chain connects TRBV24-1 to TRBJ1-2; TRBD1 is a possible D gene (6 bases). The V gene lost 4 bases and the J gene lost 8 bases, with 19 bases spanning the gap. In germline, CDR1 is KGHDR, CDR2 SFDVKD. This CDR3 spans 15 amino acids. Here the CDR3 reads CATSDRQETLSGYTF. For the CDR3, the DNA is TGTGCCACCAGTGACCGACAGGAAACCCTCTCCGGCTACACCTTC.

The chain couples TRBV11-1 to TRBJ2-5; D is perhaps TRBD1 (5 bases). The CDR3 consists of 15 residues. Germline V gene lookup returns CDR1 SGHAT and CDR2 FQDESV (reference sequence). V was cut by 3 bases and J by 5 bases, with 16 bases left in between. In DNA form, the CDR3 reads TGTGCCAGCAGCTTCCCCCGCGCAGGGCATGAGACCCAGTACTTC. Translation: CASSFPRAGHETQYF.

There are a few counts of this clonotype. The chain employs TRBV28 and TRBJ1-4; D is unresolved. The V gene lost 3 bases and the J gene lost 6 bases, with 11 bases spanning the gap. This CDR3 contains 14 residues. Germline loops: CDR1 MDHEN, CDR2 SYDVKM. CDR3 sequence (DNA): TGTGCCAGCAGTTTTGATACAGTTCATGAAAAACTGTTTTTT. Its protein is CASSFDTVHEKLFF.

This clonotype was picked up a small number of times. V usage is TRBV13 and J usage is TRBJ2-2, with TRBD1 matching 9 bases. The J segment lost 6 bases and the V segment lost 1 base, leaving 9 bases of the junction unmatched. There are 17 residues in the CDR3. Germline loops: CDR1 PRHDT, CDR2 FYEKMQ (reference sequence). The CDR3 region has the DNA TGTGCCAGCAGCTTAGCTCCGGGACAGGGTTTCTCCGGGGAGCTGTTTTTT. Encoded protein: CASSLAPGQGFSGELFF.

In its sample, this clonotype was seen many times. This chain uses TRBV10-3 with TRBJ2-7; 7 bases fit TRBD1. CDR1 and CDR2 from the germline V gene are ENHRY and SYGVKD. The CDR3 sequence is 12 residues long. V trimming: 10 bases; J trimming: 2 bases; junction bases outside the gene matches: 5. The chain's CDR3 is CATGTDAYEQYV. CDR3 bases: TGTGCCACGGGGACAGATGCCTACGAGCAGTACGTC.

The chain joins TRBV4-1 to TRBJ2-1, with TRBD2 matching over 12 bases. The CDR3 has 16 residues. J gave up 5 bases and V 4 bases, and 6 bases lay outside the gene matches. The germline V gene encodes CDR1 MGHRA and CDR2 YSYEKL. The CDR3 is CASSLRLAGVDNEQFF. CDR3 coding DNA: TGCGCCAGCAGCCTCCGACTAGCGGGGGTAGACAATGAGCAGTTCTTC.